What follows describes a single TCR beta chain. These data come from a study of cytomegalovirus exposure and HLA in healthy donors. Study background: Genotyping of under 500 donors showed that around 86% belonged to the Caucasian-associated ancestry cluster.

The germline V gene encodes CDR1 GTSNPN and CDR2 SVGIG (reference sequence). The CDR3 spans 15 residues. Primers included in the PCR were 60 Vbeta and 13 Jbeta primers. Per the original data handling: It was a later analysis that counted 75 million to 90 million unique TCR beta chains, of which 9 million to 13 million were shared. Repertoires were generated with immunoSEQ multiplex PCR, while TCRdb's copy carries only in-frame clones and drops some. That table furnishes V, J and clone size, whereas the DNA furnished D and trimming. The data contain 60,000 to 85,000 clones, roughly 81% of them seen just once; the ten biggest clones take up 10% to 12%.

The V and J genes are TRBV30 and TRBJ2-5; D is uncertain. The J call may be wrong; the DNA end is better matched by TRBJ2-7. Sequencing was carried out using PBMCs. The TCR sequence derives from a human donor in good health. CDR3 loop: CAWSSPRVLSYEQYF. DNA of the CDR3: TGTGCCTGGAGTTCCCCCCGGGTTCTCAGCTACGAGCAGTACTTC.